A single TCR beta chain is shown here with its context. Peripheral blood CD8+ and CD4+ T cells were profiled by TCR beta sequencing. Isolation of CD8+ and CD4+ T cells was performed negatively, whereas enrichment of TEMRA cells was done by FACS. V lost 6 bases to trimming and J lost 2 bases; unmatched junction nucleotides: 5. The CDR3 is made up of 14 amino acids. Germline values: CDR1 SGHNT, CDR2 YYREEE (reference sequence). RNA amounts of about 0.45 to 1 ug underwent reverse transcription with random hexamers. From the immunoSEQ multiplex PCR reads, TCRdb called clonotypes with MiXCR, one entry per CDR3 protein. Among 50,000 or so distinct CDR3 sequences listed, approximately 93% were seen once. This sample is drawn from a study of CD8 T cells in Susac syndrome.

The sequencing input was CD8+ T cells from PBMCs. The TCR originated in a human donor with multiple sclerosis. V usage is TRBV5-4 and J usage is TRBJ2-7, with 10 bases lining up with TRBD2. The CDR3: CASTRSGGAYEQYF. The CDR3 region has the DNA TGTGCCAGCACCCGGAGCGGGGGGGCCTACGAGCAGTACTTC.